This T cell receptor beta chain was captured by sequencing in a study of CXCR3-negative and CXCR3-positive naive CD8 T cells. General study findings and limits: CD5 surface expression was similar among naive subsets, and TCR strength was estimated by inference from TRB CDR3 properties. Unlike memory cells, which differed, naive CXCR3-negative and CXCR3-positive cells had similar TRBV-TRBJ usage. Memory CD8+ cells showed much lower diversity, while both naive subsets were comparably high.

All TRB cDNA libraries came from 5' RACE performed with UMI labels. TCRdb reprocessed the 5' RACE reads and stores each CDR3 protein as one record, lacking DNA. The sample totals roughly 50,000 distinct CDR3 sequences; its top ten clones hold around 20%. Concerning this clonotype itself: Its antigen remains unknown.

The CDR3 totals 16 residues. Germline values: CDR1 MNHEY, CDR2 SVGAGI. The sequenced sample was memory CD8+ T cells from blood. The sequence was obtained from a human donor in good health. Some clones in this sample may be carry-over from other donors' samples. The chain recombines TRBV6-5 with TRBJ2-7; as DNA is missing, the TRBD1 call by TCRdb cannot be tested. The CDR3 loop is CASRMTGGEYGYEQYF.